This passage covers 26 T cell receptor beta chains from one sample sequenced in a study of regulatory T cells in long-lasting Graves disease. The time point denotes: newly diagnosed GD, antithyroid drugs for less than 3 months. The authors made the TCR library using RNA they extracted from PBMCs. According to the study, TCR beta libraries were built with iRepertoire HTBI primers and CDR3-region Arm-PCR. TCRdb analysed the multiplex PCR reads with MiXCR anew, one entry per CDR3 protein. This table has hundreds of thousands of distinct CDR3 sequences, 16% appearing once. These data are also associated with another study on T cells in Graves' hyperthyroidism and ophthalmopathy.

Sequenced material: peripheral blood mononuclear cells (PBMCs), taken at new diagnosis, from a patient treated with antithyroid drugs. The receptors were sampled from a woman aged 25 to 45 with Graves disease.

V gene TRBV29-1 combines with J gene TRBJ1-1; D gene uncertain. The V end lost 4 bases, the J end lost 3 bases, and 6 bases lay between the germline ends. The germline gives CDR1 SQVTM, CDR2 ANQGSEA. The CDR3 spans 11 residues. The CDR3: CSVGRDTEAFF. CDR3 bases: TGCAGCGTTGGTAGAGACACTGAAGCTTTCTTT. The full variable domain, completed using reference TRBV29-1 and TRBJ1-1, is SAVISQKPSRDICQRGTSLTIQCQVDSQVTMMFWYRQQPGQSLTLIATANQGSEATYESGFVIDKFPISRPNLTFSTLTVSNMSPEDSSIYLCSVGRDTEAFFGQGTRLTVV.

This clonotype has just a few counts. V gene TRBV19 combines with J gene TRBJ2-6, with no clear D. This CDR3 has 15 amino acids. Trimming took 3 bases from V and 4 from J, leaving 10 bases between them. Per the germline V gene, CDR1 is LNHDA and CDR2 is SQIVND (reference sequence). CDR3 sequence reads: CASSIVGMGANVLTF. Here the CDR3 DNA reads TGTGCCAGTAGTATCGTGGGGATGGGGGCCAACGTCCTGACTTTC.

This clonotype was picked up many times. This sequence joins TRBV2 and TRBJ2-2; D call uncertain. The germline CDR1 and CDR2 sequences are SNHLY and FYNNEI. CDR3 size: 14 residues. V was cut by 6 bases and J by 1 base, with 9 bases left in between. DNA of the CDR3: TGTGCCAGCAGGTCCCAGATGAACACCGGGGAGCTGTTTTTT. Protein product: CASRSQMNTGELFF.

This clonotype was seen only a few times. The CDR3 loop is CAISEGGLNTEAFF. DNA of the CDR3: TGTGCCATCAGTGAAGGGGGGTTGAACACTGAAGCTTTCTTT. The V gene is TRBV10-3, the J gene TRBJ1-1; TRBD1 is a possible D gene (6 bases). CDR1 is ENHRY and CDR2 is SYGVKD in the germline V gene. CDR3 length equals 14 residues. Trimming took 3 bases from V and 0 from J, leaving 8 bases between them.

This clonotype was seen more than once but under ten times. CDR3 sequence (DNA): TGTGCCAGCAGCTCCCTAATGAGTACAACTGAAAAACTGTTTTTT. It codes for CASSSLMSTTEKLFF. V gene TRBV7-9 combines with J gene TRBJ1-4; D ambiguous. The CDR3 has 15 amino acids. CDR1 and CDR2 (germline): SEHNR, FQNEAQ (reference sequence). Trimming removed 4 bases from V and 7 bases from J, with 16 bases in between.

The chain is built from TRBV5-4 and TRBJ2-2; D might be TRBD2 (5 bases). CDR3 length: 15 amino acids. The germline gives CDR1 SGHNT, CDR2 YYREEE (reference sequence). The germline V and J ends were trimmed by 5 bases and 7 bases, with 18 bases remaining between them. CDR3 in amino acids: CASSLPGSRGGELFF. CDR3 DNA sequence: TGTGCCAGCAGTTTGCCCGGATCCCGGGGCGGGGAGCTGTTTTTT.

The chain employs TRBV19 and TRBJ2-3; the D gene is possibly TRBD1 (5 bases). Germline CDR1 is LNHDA and CDR2 is SQIVND (reference sequence). The CDR3 extends over 17 amino acids. The V gene lost 0 bases and the J gene lost 6 bases, with 19 bases spanning the gap. Here the CDR3 reads CASSIDVKGNRADTQYF. The CDR3 nucleotides are TGTGCCAGTAGTATAGATGTAAAGGGGAATCGCGCGGATACGCAGTATTTT.

The CDR3 coding sequence is TGTGCCAGTAGGACTAGCGGGAGTATTGGTGAGCAGTTCTTC. Its translation: CASRTSGSIGEQFF. The chain couples TRBV19 to TRBJ2-1; TRBD2 agrees at 12 bases. Germline V gene data show CDR1 as LNHDA and CDR2 as SQIVND (reference sequence). The J segment lost 9 bases and the V segment lost 6 bases, leaving 6 bases of the junction unmatched. The CDR3 loop spans 14 amino acids.

In its sample, this clonotype was seen a few times. V is TRBV19 and J is TRBJ1-5; D is unresolved. CDR3 length equals 15 residues. V was clipped by 3 bases and J by 5 bases, with 14 bases between them. Germline lookup yields CDR1 LNHDA and CDR2 SQIVND (reference sequence). This chain's CDR3 is CASSMILGTDQPQHF. The CDR3 coding sequence is TGTGCCAGTAGTATGATTCTGGGTACAGATCAGCCCCAGCATTTT.

This clonotype has ten or more counts. The chain has TRBV28 and TRBJ1-1, with 8 bases fitting TRBD1. The CDR3 sequence is 15 residues long. Trimming removed 8 bases from V and 2 bases from J; junction bases left unmatched: 10. Germline V gene lookup returns CDR1 MDHEN and CDR2 SYDVKM. The CDR3 protein is CASQQGGTINTEAFF. CDR3 bases: TGTGCCAGCCAACAGGGGGGCACGATAAACACTGAAGCTTTCTTT.

The chain employs TRBV2 and TRBJ1-3; D is unresolved. This CDR3 has 13 residues. V was shortened by 4 bases and J by 0 bases, with 4 bases between the two germline ends. Per germline, CDR1 SNHLY and CDR2 FYNNEI. As DNA, the CDR3 is TGTGCCAGCAGTGCTCACTCTGGAAACACCATATATTTT. Amino acids: CASSAHSGNTIYF. The full variable domain, in which reference TRBV2 and TRBJ1-3 provide the parts outside the CDR3, is EPEVTQTPSHQVTQMGQEVILRCVPISNHLYFYWYRQILGQKVEFLVSFYNNEISEKSEIFDDQFSVERPDGSNFTLKIRSTKLEDSAMYFCASSAHSGNTIYFGEGSWLTVV.

This clonotype was picked up many times. The chain carries TRBV5-1 and TRBJ2-7, with a possible D match to TRBD2 (6 bases). V was pared by 9 bases and J by 3 bases, with 19 bases between. Germline lookup yields CDR1 SGHRS and CDR2 YFSETQ. CDR3 length: 14 residues. CDR3 in DNA: TGCGCCACCACTACTGGGATCGGGAGCTACGAGCAGTACTTC. Protein product: CATTTGIGSYEQYF.

This chain joins TRBV9 and TRBJ1-3; D may be TRBD1 (6 bases). The germline CDR1 and CDR2 sequences are SGDLS and YYNGEE. Trimming pared 0 bases from V and 2 bases from J, leaving 12 bases between. This CDR3 spans 16 amino acids. The DNA for the CDR3 is TGTGCCAGCAGCGTAGAACTGGGGGCGACTGGAAACACCATATATTTT. It specifies CASSVELGATGNTIYF.

CDR3: CASSSTSDEQFF. CDR3 DNA sequence: TGTGCCAGCAGTTCAACTAGTGATGAGCAGTTCTTC. This chain uses TRBV27 with TRBJ2-1; D is possibly TRBD2 (5 bases). This CDR3 spans 12 amino acids. The V and J ends lost 4 bases and 8 bases respectively, with 9 bases between them. The germline gives CDR1 MNHEY, CDR2 SMNVEV (reference sequence).

The gene calls are TRBV7-9 and TRBJ1-1; D remains ambiguous. Trimming cost V 9 bases and J 14 bases, with 22 bases left between them. The germline CDR1 and CDR2 sequences are SEHNR and FQNEAQ (reference sequence). The CDR3 has 12 residues. Here the CDR3 DNA reads TGTGCCAGTACGGCCGGCGAGTTGAGGAAGTTCTTT. Translating gives CASTAGELRKFF.

Many counts were recorded for this clonotype. The chain couples TRBV19 to TRBJ1-1; unclear D gene. The CDR3 has 14 amino acids. V lost 9 bases, J lost 6 bases, and 20 bases lay in between. CDR1 and CDR2 (germline): LNHDA, SQIVND (reference sequence). CDR3 nucleotides: TGTGCCAGCGAGAGCCGGACTGGGAAGGCTGAAGCTTTCTTT. This codes for CASESRTGKAEAFF.

This clonotype was detected ten times or more. The V gene is TRBV6-1, the J gene TRBJ1-5; no clear D. The CDR3 covers 12 residues. Looked up from germline, CDR1 is MNHNS and CDR2 is SASEGT. The V and J ends lost 6 bases and 5 bases respectively, with 8 bases between them. The CDR3 here is CASRVWDQPQHF. The CDR3 nucleotides read TGTGCCAGCAGGGTCTGGGATCAGCCCCAGCATTTT.

This clonotype was observed many times. V is TRBV12-3 or TRBV12-4 and J is TRBJ2-7; D is tentatively TRBD1 or TRBD2 (5 bases each). This CDR3 is built from 15 residues. Trimming removed 7 bases from V and 4 bases from J, with 20 bases in between. The CDR3 loop is CASTLIGGIGYEQYF. The CDR3 DNA is TGTGCCAGCACCCTAATTGGGGGAATTGGGTACGAGCAGTACTTC.

V usage is TRBV18 and J usage is TRBJ2-6; weak D call: TRBD2 (5 bases). CDR1 and CDR2 from the germline V gene are KGHSH and LQKENI. The V and J ends lost 0 bases and 4 bases respectively, with 13 bases between them. CDR3 size: 17 residues. The CDR3 loop reads CASSPPEAFRGANVLTF. The DNA for the CDR3 is TGTGCCAGCTCACCACCGGAGGCCTTTCGGGGGGCCAACGTCCTGACTTTC.

In this sample, this clonotype turned up a few times. The chain couples TRBV20-1 to TRBJ2-1; tentatively, D is TRBD2 (6 bases). Per the germline V gene, CDR1 is DFQATT and CDR2 is SNEGSKA (reference sequence). CDR3 size: 14 residues. V lost 1 base, J lost 8 bases, and 15 bases lay in between. The CDR3 sequence: CSARGGASVHEQFF. DNA of the CDR3: TGCAGTGCTAGAGGCGGGGCTAGTGTGCATGAGCAGTTCTTC.

This clonotype was recorded many times. The rearrangement links TRBV28 to TRBJ1-1; D remains unclear. Germline V gene data show CDR1 as MDHEN and CDR2 as SYDVKM. The CDR3 is made up of 13 amino acids. The V end was cut by 5 bases, the J end by 0 bases, with 7 bases between. The CDR3 region has the DNA TGTGCCAGCAGTGGACCGATGAACACTGAAGCTTTCTTT. Protein sequence: CASSGPMNTEAFF.

This clonotype was seen repeatedly, ten times or more. J is TRBJ2-5 and V is TRBV12-3 or TRBV12-4; 7 bases match TRBD1. This CDR3 region has 16 residues. The V and J ends lost 7 bases and 1 base, in that order; junction bases with no gene match: 12. The CDR3 sequence is CASTSRGQASQETQYF. The DNA of the CDR3 is TGTGCCAGCACCTCGAGGGGGCAGGCAAGCCAAGAGACCCAGTACTTC.

The chain links TRBV27 to TRBJ2-1; 8 positions agree with TRBD2. The junction had 7 bases not matched to a gene; V was cut back by 6 bases and J by 6 bases. CDR3 length: 14 amino acids. Germline V gene data show CDR1 as MNHEY and CDR2 as SMNVEV (reference sequence). CDR3 bases: TGTGCCAGCAGATCCGGGGGGGCCCGCAATGAGCAGTTCTTC. Amino acid sequence: CASRSGGARNEQFF.

CDR3 in amino acids: CASSFGRGTIYF. The CDR3 region has the DNA TGTGCCAGCAGTTTCGGCCGAGGAACCATATATTTT. This chain joins TRBV12-3 or TRBV12-4 and TRBJ1-3; no clear D gene. The CDR3 is 12 amino acids. V lost 3 bases, J lost 10 bases, and 10 bases lay in between.

V gene TRBV7-9 combines with J gene TRBJ1-4, with D possibly being TRBD1 (6 bases). Trimming cost V 5 bases and J 4 bases, with 11 bases left between them. Per germline, CDR1 SEHNR and CDR2 FQNEAQ (reference sequence). The CDR3 has 14 residues. CDR3: CASSIQGFNEKLFF. The CDR3 nucleotides read TGTGCCAGCAGCATACAGGGTTTTAATGAAAAACTGTTTTTT.

This clonotype has at least ten counts. This chain uses TRBV11-1 with TRBJ1-2; 8 bases are shared with TRBD1. Losses at the gene ends were 5 bases for V and 8 bases for J; bases not matched to a gene: 10. Looked up from germline, CDR1 is SGHAT and CDR2 is FQDESV (reference sequence). The CDR3 loop spans 14 amino acids. CDR3 loop: CASSQWTGSLGYTF. In DNA, the CDR3 is TGTGCCAGCAGCCAGTGGACAGGGTCGTTGGGCTACACCTTC.